A selection of T cell receptor beta chains follows, all from one sample in a study of cytomegalovirus exposure and HLA in healthy donors. Generated by immunoSEQ multiplex PCR, the TCRdb table keeps only in-frame clones and is missing some. Of some 50,000 clones in the sample, about 70% were seen once. The sequenced sample consisted of PBMCs. These receptors all come from a woman between 50 and 59 years old in good health and CMV-seropositive. Both conserved end residues are part of each CDR3. A D gene is named only where the DNA matches it firmly. Only some rows state a clone size, as once, few, many or a class for expanded clones.

>.|TRBJ1-1|TRBV27|.
CASRGHMNTEAFF
TGTGCCAGCAGAGGACATATGAACACTGAAGCTTTCTTT
>.|TRBJ1-1|TRBV30|.
CAYRENTEAFF
TGTGCCTACAGGGAGAACACTGAAGCTTTCTTT
>.|TRBJ2-3|TRBV5-1|.
CASSLALAGPTSTDTQYF
TGCGCCAGCAGCTTGGCCTTGGCGGGGCCAACAAGTACCGATACGCAGTATTTT
>TRBD1|TRBJ1-5|TRBV6-6|.
CASSPGTAESQHF
TGTGCCAGCAGCCCCGGGACAGCGGAGTCCCAGCATTTT
>.|TRBJ2-1|TRBV4-3|.
CASSHGEDREQFF
TGCGCCAGCAGCCATGGGGAGGACCGCGAGCAGTTCTTC
>.|TRBJ2-7|TRBV5-1|few
CASSWGVGEQYF
TGCGCCAGCAGCTGGGGGGTGGGCGAGCAGTACTTC
>.|TRBJ1-3|TRBV19|.
CASIPQGTGNTIYF
TGTGCCAGTATCCCACAGGGAACTGGAAACACCATATATTTT
>TRBD1|TRBJ2-7|TRBV14|.
CASSQDRGIQQYF
TGTGCCAGCAGCCAGGACAGGGGGATCCAGCAGTACTTC
>.|TRBJ2-7|TRBV1|once
CTSSQNPRLAGGEQYF
TGCACCAGCAGCCAGAACCCAAGACTAGCGGGGGGCGAGCAGTACTTC
>.|TRBJ2-3|TRBV10-3|.
CASGLGGSSTDTQYF
TGTGCCAGTGGCCTGGGCGGGTCTAGCACAGATACGCAGTATTTT
>TRBD2|TRBJ2-7|TRBV7-6|.
CASSLAAGVQLEQYF
TGTGCCAGCAGCTTAGCGGCGGGAGTACAGCTCGAGCAGTACTTC
>TRBD2|TRBJ2-5|TRBV25-1|.
CASSERAGEETQYF
TGTGCCAGCAGTGAAAGAGCGGGAGAAGAGACCCAGTACTTC
>.|TRBJ1-1|TRBV7-6|few
CASSFTGNTEAFF
TGTGCCAGCAGCTTTACGGGGAACACTGAAGCTTTCTTT
>TRBD1|TRBJ1-1|TRBV11-2|.
CASSSTTGVEAFF
TGTGCCAGCAGCTCGACGACAGGGGTTGAAGCTTTCTTT
>.|TRBJ1-2|TRBV28|.
CATKTGSLIGFYGYTF
TGTGCCACCAAGACAGGATCTTTGATAGGCTTCTATGGCTACACCTTC
>TRBD1|TRBJ2-1|TRBV4-3|.
CASSQEAPGGSSYNEQFF
TGCGCCAGCAGCCAAGAGGCACCAGGGGGCAGTTCCTACAATGAGCAGTTCTTC
>TRBD2|TRBJ2-7|TRBV7-9|.
CASSSYSGGDYEQYF
TGTGCCAGCAGCTCGTACAGCGGGGGGGATTACGAGCAGTACTTC
>TRBD2|TRBJ2-1|TRBV2|.
CASCRKAGVGDNEQFF
TGTGCCAGCTGCCGGAAAGCGGGAGTTGGCGACAATGAGCAGTTCTTC
>.|TRBJ2-7|TRBV2|.
CASTAREHEQYF
TGTGCCAGCACCGCGAGGGAGCACGAGCAGTACTTC
>TRBD1|TRBJ1-1|TRBV7-2|.
CASSSTGGTGDAEAFF
TGTGCCAGCAGCTCGACAGGGGGCACCGGGGACGCTGAAGCTTTCTTT
>TRBD2|TRBJ2-1|TRBV11-3|.
CASSPGTSGMGEQFF
TGTGCCAGCAGCCCAGGGACTAGCGGGATGGGTGAGCAGTTCTTC